This TCR beta chain was identified during a study of blood T cell repertoires in COVID-19. TCRdb's copy holds only in-frame clones and misses some; the assay was immunoSEQ multiplex PCR. Of around 210,000 clones in the sample, less than 90% were seen once. This clone was observed a handful of times. The sequence came from a woman in her 70s with acute or convalescent COVID-19. Sequencing was carried out using peripheral blood.

In nucleotides, the CDR3 is TGTGCCAGCAGCCAACCGGACAGGGGTCGGGTCGGGGAGCTGTTTTTT. Protein: CASSQPDRGRVGELFF. The chain carries TRBV4-2 and TRBJ2-2, with TRBD1 identical over 9 bases. Germline CDR1 LGHNA, CDR2 YNFKEQ. The length of the CDR3 is 16 residues. Trimming cost V 2 bases and J 7 bases; bases outside gene matches: 8.